This T cell receptor (beta chain) was recovered during a study of T cell responses to AZD1222 COVID-19 vaccine. The method was immunoSEQ multiplex PCR; TCRdb's version includes in-frame clones alone and lacks a portion of them. The data hold about 200,000 clones, with 70% to 90% observed a single time. Per germline, CDR1 MDHEN and CDR2 SYDVKM. This CDR3 comprises 13 residues. V shed 9 bases and J shed 4 bases, with 15 bases lying between them. Sequenced material: peripheral blood, taken on day 0 of AZD1222 vaccination. This receptor was identified in an adult in good health. The chain is built from TRBV28 and TRBJ2-5; D may correspond to TRBD1 or TRBD2 (6 bases each). The DNA for the CDR3 is TGTGCCAGGCCGGGGGCTGCAGGAGAGACCCAGTACTTC. Translating it yields CARPGAAGETQYF.